A selection of T cell receptor beta chains follows, all from one sample in a study of response to subunit inactivated influenza vaccine. TCRdb recomputed calls from the RT-PCR reads with MiXCR, one row per CDR3 protein. The data show roughly 500,000 distinct CDR3 sequences, 25% seen once. Specimen: CD4+ T cells sorted from PBMCs, collected approximately 5 days after vaccination. The receptors were sampled from a man aged 50 or older who received an inactivated influenza vaccine. Both conserved end residues are part of each CDR3. Each record gives: clone size, CDR3 length, J gene, V gene, D gene, CDR3 DNA, CDR3 protein. D genes are given only for firm matches. Part of the rows lack a size; the others show once, few, many or a class for expanded clones.

clone_size: -; cdr3_length: 16; j_call: TRBJ2-5; v_call: TRBV27; d_call: TRBD2; cdr3_nt: TGTGCCAGCACCCGGTGGTCTAGCGGGGTCAAAGAGACCCAGTACTTC; cdr3_aa: CASTRWSSGVKETQYF
clone_size: -; cdr3_length: 18; j_call: TRBJ2-1; v_call: TRBV6-2/TRBV6-3; d_call: TRBD1; cdr3_nt: TGTGCCAGCAAGCCGGGACAGGGAAGAAACGGGTCCTACAATGAGCAGTTCTTC; cdr3_aa: CASKPGQGRNGSYNEQFF
clone_size: few; cdr3_length: 14; j_call: TRBJ2-7; v_call: TRBV12-3/TRBV12-4; d_call: TRBD1; cdr3_nt: TGTGCCAGTCAGAAGACAGGGGGGTCCTACGAGCAGTACTTC; cdr3_aa: CASQKTGGSYEQYF
clone_size: few; cdr3_length: 17; j_call: TRBJ2-1; v_call: TRBV5-6; d_call: TRBD2; cdr3_nt: TGTGCCAGCAGTTTGGTCGGACTAGCGGGATGGCACAATGAGCAGTTCTTC; cdr3_aa: CASSLVGLAGWHNEQFF
clone_size: -; cdr3_length: 16; j_call: TRBJ1-5; v_call: TRBV19; d_call: -; cdr3_nt: TGTGCCAGTAGTATAGATCTGCGGGGGCTGGTTCAGCCCCAGCATTTT; cdr3_aa: CASSIDLRGLVQPQHF
clone_size: few; cdr3_length: 15; j_call: TRBJ2-3; v_call: TRBV5-1; d_call: TRBD2; cdr3_nt: TGCGCCAGCAGCGTAGCGGGCCCTAGCACAGATACGCAGTATTTT; cdr3_aa: CASSVAGPSTDTQYF
clone_size: -; cdr3_length: 14; j_call: TRBJ2-1; v_call: TRBV5-1; d_call: TRBD1; cdr3_nt: TGCGCCAGCAGCTCCCTGCAGGGGGCTGGGGTGCAGTTCTTC; cdr3_aa: CASSSLQGAGVQFF
clone_size: few; cdr3_length: 12; j_call: TRBJ2-3; v_call: TRBV20-1; d_call: -; cdr3_nt: TGCAGTGCTGTGGGGCCAGGAGATACGCAGTATTTT; cdr3_aa: CSAVGPGDTQYF
clone_size: -; cdr3_length: 14; j_call: TRBJ1-5; v_call: TRBV12-3/TRBV12-4; d_call: -; cdr3_nt: TGTGCCAGCAGTTTAGAACATTTGGGTCAGCCCCAGCATTTT; cdr3_aa: CASSLEHLGQPQHF
clone_size: few; cdr3_length: 14; j_call: TRBJ2-1; v_call: TRBV5-1; d_call: -; cdr3_nt: TGCGCCAGCAGCCCCCAGGGATATTACAATGAGCAGTTCTTC; cdr3_aa: CASSPQGYYNEQFF
clone_size: -; cdr3_length: 16; j_call: TRBJ2-5; v_call: TRBV5-1; d_call: -; cdr3_nt: TGCGCCAGCAGCTTGACGACTGACAGCCCTCAATCGACCCAGTACTTC; cdr3_aa: CASSLTTDSPQSTQYF
clone_size: -; cdr3_length: 17; j_call: TRBJ2-5; v_call: TRBV20-1; d_call: -; cdr3_nt: TGCAGTGCTAGAGATTGGGGGACTGAAAAAAGACGGGAGACCCAGTACTTC; cdr3_aa: CSARDWGTEKRRETQYF
clone_size: -; cdr3_length: 14; j_call: TRBJ2-7; v_call: TRBV30; d_call: TRBD1; cdr3_nt: TGTGCCTGCAAGGGGACAGGGGAAACCTACGAGCAGTACTTC; cdr3_aa: CACKGTGETYEQYF
clone_size: -; cdr3_length: 14; j_call: TRBJ2-1; v_call: TRBV3-1; d_call: -; cdr3_nt: TGTGCCAGCAGCCAAAGATTGGGGAAGGGTGAGCAGTTCTTC; cdr3_aa: CASSQRLGKGEQFF
clone_size: few; cdr3_length: 15; j_call: TRBJ2-5; v_call: TRBV20-1; d_call: TRBD2; cdr3_nt: TGCAGTGCTAGAGACCTTAGCGGGGACGGAGAGACCCAGTACTTC; cdr3_aa: CSARDLSGDGETQYF
clone_size: -; cdr3_length: 20; j_call: TRBJ1-1; v_call: TRBV25-1; d_call: TRBD1; cdr3_nt: TGTGCCAGCAGGAGCCACCCGACCGGGACAGCGAAACCCCTGAACACTGAAGCTTTCTTT; cdr3_aa: CASRSHPTGTAKPLNTEAFF
clone_size: few; cdr3_length: 15; j_call: TRBJ1-2; v_call: TRBV28; d_call: -; cdr3_nt: TGTGCCAGCAGTGTCACCCTAGGGGGGTATAGGGGCTACACCTTC; cdr3_aa: CASSVTLGGYRGYTF
clone_size: -; cdr3_length: 13; j_call: TRBJ1-3; v_call: TRBV20-1; d_call: -; cdr3_nt: TGCAGTGCTAGAGTGGGGCGTAGAAACACCATATATTTT; cdr3_aa: CSARVGRRNTIYF
clone_size: few; cdr3_length: 13; j_call: TRBJ2-7; v_call: TRBV12-3/TRBV12-4; d_call: -; cdr3_nt: TGTGCCAGCAGTTTAGCGCTTGGACGTCAGCAGTACTTC; cdr3_aa: CASSLALGRQQYF
clone_size: -; cdr3_length: 14; j_call: TRBJ1-1; v_call: TRBV24-1; d_call: -; cdr3_nt: TGTGCCACCAGTGATGGGATGGGGTGCACTGAAGCTTTCTTT; cdr3_aa: CATSDGMGCTEAFF
clone_size: -; cdr3_length: 13; j_call: TRBJ2-1; v_call: TRBV19; d_call: TRBD1; cdr3_nt: TGTGCCAGTAGTAACCCGGACAGGGTTGAGCAGTTCTTC; cdr3_aa: CASSNPDRVEQFF
clone_size: -; cdr3_length: 13; j_call: TRBJ2-5; v_call: TRBV29-1; d_call: -; cdr3_nt: TGCAGCGTTGACAGACAGGTGGGAGAGACCCAGTACTTC; cdr3_aa: CSVDRQVGETQYF
clone_size: few; cdr3_length: 13; j_call: TRBJ2-5; v_call: TRBV20-1; d_call: -; cdr3_nt: TGCAGTGCTAGGACCCAGGTCGGGGAGACCCAGTACTTC; cdr3_aa: CSARTQVGETQYF
clone_size: -; cdr3_length: 12; j_call: TRBJ2-1; v_call: TRBV20-1; d_call: -; cdr3_nt: TGCAGTGCACGACTAGTCTCCAATGAGCAGTTCTTC; cdr3_aa: CSARLVSNEQFF
clone_size: -; cdr3_length: 14; j_call: TRBJ2-7; v_call: TRBV5-1; d_call: TRBD2; cdr3_nt: TGCGCCAGCAGCTTGCTGCGGGGGTCCTACGAGCAGTACTTC; cdr3_aa: CASSLLRGSYEQYF
clone_size: -; cdr3_length: 15; j_call: TRBJ2-4; v_call: TRBV10-1; d_call: -; cdr3_nt: TGCGCCAGCAGTGAGCGAGGGGTTAAGGAAAACATTCAGTACTTC; cdr3_aa: CASSERGVKENIQYF
clone_size: -; cdr3_length: 15; j_call: TRBJ2-2; v_call: TRBV5-1; d_call: TRBD1; cdr3_nt: TGCGCCAGCAGCTCTACAGGGGGCGCAACCGGGGAGCTGTTTTTT; cdr3_aa: CASSSTGGATGELFF
clone_size: -; cdr3_length: 16; j_call: TRBJ1-5; v_call: TRBV19; d_call: -; cdr3_nt: TGTGCCAGTAGTATGGTAGGCAGCCTTAGCAATCAGCCCCAGCATTTT; cdr3_aa: CASSMVGSLSNQPQHF
clone_size: -; cdr3_length: 15; j_call: TRBJ2-7; v_call: TRBV21-1; d_call: -; cdr3_nt: TGTGCCAGCAGCAACCGGGACAAAGATTTCTACGAGCAGTACTTC; cdr3_aa: CASSNRDKDFYEQYF
clone_size: few; cdr3_length: 16; j_call: TRBJ2-2; v_call: TRBV27; d_call: TRBD1; cdr3_nt: TGTGCCAGCAGTTCAACAGGGGGCGCGAACACCGGGGAGCTGTTTTTT; cdr3_aa: CASSSTGGANTGELFF
clone_size: -; cdr3_length: 15; j_call: TRBJ1-5; v_call: TRBV10-3; d_call: -; cdr3_nt: TGTGCCATCAGTGAAGAGGGAGGGAAAAATCAGCCCCAGCATTTT; cdr3_aa: CAISEEGGKNQPQHF
clone_size: -; cdr3_length: 14; j_call: TRBJ2-5; v_call: TRBV5-1; d_call: TRBD2; cdr3_nt: TGCGCCAGCAGCTTGAGCGGGGTAGTAGAGACCCAGTACTTC; cdr3_aa: CASSLSGVVETQYF
clone_size: -; cdr3_length: 15; j_call: TRBJ2-7; v_call: TRBV11-2; d_call: -; cdr3_nt: TGTGCCAGCAGCTTAGATCGGGTGATTGGGTACGAGCAGTACTTC; cdr3_aa: CASSLDRVIGYEQYF
clone_size: few; cdr3_length: 15; j_call: TRBJ2-7; v_call: TRBV21-1; d_call: -; cdr3_nt: TGTGCCAGCAGCACCCGAGAAGCGGAGAGCTACGAGCAGTACTTC; cdr3_aa: CASSTREAESYEQYF
clone_size: few; cdr3_length: 19; j_call: TRBJ2-5; v_call: TRBV20-1; d_call: TRBD2; cdr3_nt: TGCAGTGCTAGAGATCGAAGACTAGCGGGAGAACCAAAGGGGGAGACCCAGTACTTC; cdr3_aa: CSARDRRLAGEPKGETQYF
clone_size: few; cdr3_length: 14; j_call: TRBJ2-7; v_call: TRBV29-1; d_call: TRBD1; cdr3_nt: TGCAGCGTGAGATTGGGACAGTCTTCCTACGAGCAGTACTTC; cdr3_aa: CSVRLGQSSYEQYF
clone_size: few; cdr3_length: 16; j_call: TRBJ2-1; v_call: TRBV12-3/TRBV12-4; d_call: -; cdr3_nt: TGTGCCAGCAGTTTACAAGCAGGCGGCTCCTACAATGAGCAGTTCTTC; cdr3_aa: CASSLQAGGSYNEQFF
clone_size: many; cdr3_length: 15; j_call: TRBJ2-1; v_call: TRBV12-3/TRBV12-4; d_call: -; cdr3_nt: TGTGCCAGCAGTCTCGGAGTGTTTAGTCGGAATGAGCAGTTCTTC; cdr3_aa: CASSLGVFSRNEQFF
clone_size: few; cdr3_length: 15; j_call: TRBJ1-2; v_call: TRBV9; d_call: -; cdr3_nt: TGTGCCAGCAGCCCTAGGGGGGAAGGAAACTATGGCTACACCTTC; cdr3_aa: CASSPRGEGNYGYTF
clone_size: -; cdr3_length: 15; j_call: TRBJ2-1; v_call: TRBV7-2; d_call: TRBD1; cdr3_nt: TGTGCCAGCAGCTTAGCCCGAACAGGGGACAATGAGCAGTTCTTC; cdr3_aa: CASSLARTGDNEQFF
clone_size: -; cdr3_length: 15; j_call: TRBJ2-7; v_call: TRBV4-3; d_call: -; cdr3_nt: TGCGCCAGCAGCCAAGAGTTTAACAGGGTTGGGGAGCAGTACTTC; cdr3_aa: CASSQEFNRVGEQYF
clone_size: -; cdr3_length: 14; j_call: TRBJ2-7; v_call: TRBV5-1; d_call: -; cdr3_nt: TGCGCCAGCAGCTTGGGCGGGGCCGGGGGCGAGCAGTACTTC; cdr3_aa: CASSLGGAGGEQYF
clone_size: many; cdr3_length: 16; j_call: TRBJ2-5; v_call: TRBV6-2/TRBV6-3; d_call: -; cdr3_nt: TGTGCCAGCAGTTCCTACCGGGAGATACGGGAAGAGACCCAGTACTTC; cdr3_aa: CASSSYREIREETQYF
clone_size: -; cdr3_length: 19; j_call: TRBJ2-1; v_call: TRBV19; d_call: TRBD2; cdr3_nt: TGTGCCAGTAGTATGAAGGCATTGGGGACTAGCGGGCATTACAATGAGCAGTTCTTC; cdr3_aa: CASSMKALGTSGHYNEQFF
clone_size: -; cdr3_length: 14; j_call: TRBJ2-7; v_call: TRBV6-5; d_call: TRBD1; cdr3_nt: TGTGCCAGCAGTTTCGACAGGGGAGCCTACGAGCAGTACTTC; cdr3_aa: CASSFDRGAYEQYF
clone_size: -; cdr3_length: 13; j_call: TRBJ2-3; v_call: TRBV11-2; d_call: -; cdr3_nt: TGTGCCAGCATGAAGGCCGGGACAGATACGCAGTATTTT; cdr3_aa: CASMKAGTDTQYF
clone_size: -; cdr3_length: 15; j_call: TRBJ2-1; v_call: TRBV12-3/TRBV12-4; d_call: TRBD2; cdr3_nt: TGTGCCAGCAGCCGGAGCGGGAACTCCTACAATGAGCAGTTCTTC; cdr3_aa: CASSRSGNSYNEQFF
clone_size: -; cdr3_length: 16; j_call: TRBJ2-3; v_call: TRBV5-1; d_call: TRBD1; cdr3_nt: TGCGCCAGCAGCTCAAGGACAGGGGGCTTCACAGATACGCAGTATTTT; cdr3_aa: CASSSRTGGFTDTQYF
clone_size: few; cdr3_length: 16; j_call: TRBJ2-7; v_call: TRBV25-1; d_call: -; cdr3_nt: TGTGCCAGCAGTGAAGAAATGGGGACACTGTCCTACGAGCAGTACTTC; cdr3_aa: CASSEEMGTLSYEQYF
clone_size: few; cdr3_length: 16; j_call: TRBJ2-5; v_call: TRBV15; d_call: TRBD1; cdr3_nt: TGTGCCACCAGCACCCAGGACAGGGAATGGAGCGAGACCCAGTACTTC; cdr3_aa: CATSTQDREWSETQYF
clone_size: few; cdr3_length: 15; j_call: TRBJ2-1; v_call: TRBV20-1; d_call: TRBD2; cdr3_nt: TGCAGTGCTAGAGGACCTAGCGGGAGACCCAATGAGCAGTTCTTC; cdr3_aa: CSARGPSGRPNEQFF
clone_size: -; cdr3_length: 15; j_call: TRBJ1-1; v_call: TRBV5-1; d_call: TRBD1; cdr3_nt: TGCGCCAGCAGCTGGTCGACAGGGACGAACACTGAAGCTTTCTTT; cdr3_aa: CASSWSTGTNTEAFF
clone_size: few; cdr3_length: 14; j_call: TRBJ2-7; v_call: TRBV28; d_call: -; cdr3_nt: TGTGCCAGCAGTCGCGCCCCATTGTCCTACGAGCAGTACTTC; cdr3_aa: CASSRAPLSYEQYF
clone_size: -; cdr3_length: 14; j_call: TRBJ2-1; v_call: TRBV7-7; d_call: TRBD2; cdr3_nt: TGTGCTAGCAGCAAGGGGACTAGCGGGGCTGAGCAGTTCTTC; cdr3_aa: CASSKGTSGAEQFF
clone_size: -; cdr3_length: 17; j_call: TRBJ2-2; v_call: TRBV2; d_call: -; cdr3_nt: TGTGCCCTCAGCCCCGCCCTTTTCAGCCAGGACACCGGGGAGCTGTTTTTT; cdr3_aa: CALSPALFSQDTGELFF